These 22 T cell receptor beta chains were sequenced from one sample in a study of cytomegalovirus exposure and HLA in healthy donors. 60 Vbeta and 13 Jbeta primers were used in PCR. Sequencing used immunoSEQ multiplex PCR; TCRdb keeps in-frame clones, though not all of them. The sample data list 200,000 to 250,000 clones. Sample: PBMCs. These receptors all come from a woman aged 30 to 39 in good health and CMV-seropositive.

The chain has TRBV27 and TRBJ2-7; D unresolved. CDR1 and CDR2 from the germline V gene are MNHEY and SMNVEV (reference sequence). This CDR3 is 15 amino acids long. Trimming left V 0 bases short and J 6 bases short, with 15 bases between. As DNA, the CDR3 is TGTGCCAGCAGTTTATCTCAGGATAAGGTATTCGAGCAGTACTTC. Its protein is CASSLSQDKVFEQYF.

The rearrangement joins TRBV2 to TRBJ1-6, with 10 bases fitting TRBD1. Germline V lookup: CDR1 SNHLY, CDR2 FYNNEI. The CDR3 totals 16 residues. Trimming at V came to 2 bases and at J to 7 bases, leaving 5 bases not matched to a gene. DNA for the CDR3: TGTGCCAGCAGTGAAAGCCGGGACAGGGGAAATTCACCCCTCCACTTT. It encodes CASSESRDRGNSPLHF.

The V and J genes are TRBV7-9 and TRBJ2-7; 7 nucleotides line up with TRBD1. V lost 2 bases, J lost 5 bases, and 9 bases stayed unmatched. CDR1 is SEHNR, CDR2 FQNEAQ, per germline (reference sequence). CDR3 length: 15 residues. The CDR3 spells CASSLTAAGGNEQYF. DNA for the CDR3: TGTGCCAGCAGCTTAACGGCTGCAGGGGGTAACGAGCAGTACTTC. Full variable domain (rest looked up from reference TRBV7-9 and TRBJ2-7): DTGVSQNPRHKITKRGQNVTFRCDPISEHNRLYWYRQTLGQGPEFLTYFQNEAQLEKSRLLSDRFSAERPKGSFSTLEIQRTEQGDSAMYLCASSLTAAGGNEQYFGPGTRLTVT.

The chain links TRBV2 to TRBJ2-3; D may be TRBD1 (5 bases). Trimming removed 7 bases at V and 5 bases at J, with 7 bases between. Germline V gene data show CDR1 as SNHLY and CDR2 as FYNNEI. This CDR3 contains 11 residues. The CDR3 reads CASTGKDTQYF. The CDR3 DNA sequence: TGTGCCAGCACAGGGAAAGATACGCAGTATTTT.

V and J are TRBV19 and TRBJ1-1, with a tentative D call TRBD1 (5 bases). The CDR3 totals 18 residues. CDR1 and CDR2 from the germline V gene are LNHDA and SQIVND (reference sequence). The CDR3 here is CIHQHDKAGPYMNTEAFF. In DNA, the CDR3 is TGTATACACCAGCATGATAAAGCAGGGCCATACATGAACACTGAAGCTTTCTTT. The whole variable domain, filled in from reference TRBV19 and TRBJ1-1, reads DGGITQSPKYLFRKEGQNVTLSCEQNLNHDAMYWYRQDPGQGLRLIYYSQIVNDFQKGDIAEGYSVSREKKESFPLTVTSAQKNPTAFYLCIHQHDKAGPYMNTEAFFGQGTRLTVV.

In nucleotides, the CDR3 is TGCGCCAGCAGCCCCCCCATGTGGGAGGAGGGGTACAATGAGCAGTTCTTC. It specifies CASSPPMWEEGYNEQFF. V is TRBV4-1 and J is TRBJ2-1; D possibly corresponds to TRBD2 (6 bases). The CDR3 sequence is 17 residues long. Trimming removed 4 bases at V and 4 bases at J, with 20 bases between. Germline V gene data show CDR1 as MGHRA and CDR2 as YSYEKL.

The rearrangement joins TRBV7-9 to TRBJ2-1, with D perhaps matching TRBD2 (5 bases). CDR3 length: 15 amino acids. The V and J ends lost 1 base and 4 bases respectively, with 11 bases between them. Germline-derived CDR1 and CDR2 are SEHNR and FQNEAQ (reference sequence). Here the CDR3 DNA reads TGTGCCAGCAGCTTAGTGGCAGAGGGATACAATGAGCAGTTCTTC. Translation gives CASSLVAEGYNEQFF.

J is TRBJ1-1 and V is TRBV28, with D possibly matching TRBD1 (6 bases). Trimming removed 2 bases at V and 0 bases at J, with 7 bases between. CDR1 and CDR2 (germline): MDHEN, SYDVKM. The CDR3 is 14 amino acids. The CDR3 reads CASSLGQLNTEAFF. The CDR3 DNA sequence: TGTGCCAGCAGTTTAGGACAGTTGAACACTGAAGCTTTCTTT.

J is TRBJ1-3 and V is TRBV11-2, with unresolved D. Trimming shortened V by 1 base and J by 3 bases, and 4 bases separated the two germline ends. This CDR3 has 13 amino acids. Germline lookup yields CDR1 SGHAT and CDR2 FQNNGV. CDR3 sequence: CASSLAGGNTIYF. The CDR3 coding sequence is TGTGCCAGCAGCTTAGCAGGTGGAAACACCATATATTTT.

The chain carries TRBV19 and TRBJ2-5; 7 nucleotides match TRBD1. The CDR3 contains 15 residues. V was clipped by 3 bases and J by 2 bases; unmatched bases: 6. The V gene's germline CDR1 is LNHDA and CDR2 SQIVND (reference sequence). CDR3 in DNA: TGTGCCAGTAGTATGGGGTACAGGGGACAAGAGACCCAGTACTTC. Protein sequence: CASSMGYRGQETQYF.

The V and J genes are TRBV18 and TRBJ1-6; a possible D gene is TRBD1 (6 bases). V shed 2 bases and J shed 1 base, with 9 bases lying between them. CDR3 length: 16 amino acids. Germline values: CDR1 KGHSH, CDR2 LQKENI. CDR3 amino acids: CASSPNRESYNSPLHF. The CDR3 DNA sequence: TGTGCCAGCTCACCAAACAGGGAGTCCTATAATTCACCCCTCCACTTT.

J is TRBJ2-2 and V is TRBV18; maybe TRBD1 (5 bases). From germline, CDR1 is KGHSH and CDR2 LQKENI. CDR3 length equals 17 residues. The V gene lost 2 bases and the J gene lost 4 bases, with 17 bases spanning the gap. The CDR3, as DNA: TGTGCCAGCTCACCATTCAGGGCCCATTCCGGCACCGGGGAGCTGTTTTTT. Protein: CASSPFRAHSGTGELFF.

The chain links TRBV4-1 to TRBJ2-1, with TRBD2 identical over 14 bases. The V gene's germline CDR1 is MGHRA and CDR2 YSYEKL. This CDR3 is 20 amino acids long. J lost 5 bases, V lost 4 bases, and 16 bases had no gene match. CDR3 region: CASSLNPGLAGVFPNNEQFF. CDR3 nucleotides: TGCGCCAGCAGCCTAAACCCGGGACTAGCGGGGGTCTTTCCTAACAATGAGCAGTTCTTC.

V and J are TRBV2 and TRBJ2-7; 10 positions agree with TRBD2. The CDR3 is 16 residues long. V lost 6 bases to trimming and J lost 2 bases; unmatched junction nucleotides: 10. The germline CDR1 and CDR2 sequences are SNHLY and FYNNEI. The CDR3 loop is CASRTLSSGGAYEQYF. The CDR3 DNA reads TGTGCCAGCAGAACCCTTTCGAGCGGGGGGGCCTACGAGCAGTACTTC. Full variable domain (missing parts from reference TRBV2 and TRBJ2-7): EPEVTQTPSHQVTQMGQEVILRCVPISNHLYFYWYRQILGQKVEFLVSFYNNEISEKSEIFDDQFSVERPDGSNFTLKIRSTKLEDSAMYFCASRTLSSGGAYEQYFGPGTRLTVT.

The chain couples TRBV5-4 to TRBJ2-3; 9 bases are a match to TRBD2. V lost 4 bases to trimming and J lost 3 bases; unmatched junction nucleotides: 9. Germline V gives CDR1 SGHNT, CDR2 YYREEE (reference sequence). The CDR3 is 16 residues long. The CDR3 DNA sequence: TGTGCCAGCAGCCCCTTGGCGGCGGGAGGGACAGATACGCAGTATTTT. Protein sequence: CASSPLAAGGTDTQYF.

The gene calls are TRBV5-6 and TRBJ1-1, with TRBD1 identical over 7 bases. The CDR3 runs to 16 residues. Germline V CDR1 and CDR2: SGHDT, YYEEEE. The ends lost 4 bases at V and 2 bases at J; junction bases unmatched: 11. The CDR3 DNA sequence: TGTGCCAGCAGCATTGGCGGGGGGACAGCAAACACTGAAGCTTTCTTT. Encoded protein: CASSIGGGTANTEAFF.

Regarding this clone: Within the sample, other DNA sequences also encode this same CDR3. The chain couples TRBV4-1 to TRBJ2-7; the match to TRBD2 covers 7 bases. The CDR3 consists of 14 residues. Trimming took 0 bases from V and 4 from J; bases not matched to a gene: 3. CDR1 is MGHRA and CDR2 is YSYEKL in the germline V gene. The CDR3 region is CASSQDRGGYEQYF. Written as DNA, the CDR3 is TGCGCCAGCAGCCAAGATCGCGGGGGATACGAGCAGTACTTC.

This rearrangement joins TRBV5-1 to TRBJ2-3, with TRBD1 identical over 7 bases. The V segment lost 3 bases and the J segment 4 bases; nucleotides outside the gene matches: 5. Germline V CDR1 and CDR2: SGHRS, YFSETQ. The CDR3 loop spans 14 amino acids. The CDR3 bases are TGCGCCAGCAGCTCTGACAGGGCCCCAGATACGCAGTATTTT. This encodes CASSSDRAPDTQYF.

V usage is TRBV6-5 and J usage is TRBJ1-2, with D perhaps matching TRBD1 (5 bases). Looked up from germline, CDR1 is MNHEY and CDR2 is SVGAGI. V was cut by 2 bases and J by 1 base, with 14 bases left in between. The length of the CDR3 is 16 residues. CDR3 residues: CASSYDTQAYNYGYTF. Here the CDR3 DNA reads TGTGCCAGCAGTTACGACACACAGGCTTATAACTATGGCTACACCTTC.

The chain combines TRBV27 with TRBJ2-2; 7 bases match TRBD1. CDR1 and CDR2 from the germline V gene are MNHEY and SMNVEV (reference sequence). The CDR3 runs 16 residues. With V trimmed by 5 bases and J by 9 bases, 15 bases remained unmatched. Written as DNA, the CDR3 is TGTGCCAGCAGTCCCTGGACAGGACGTGGGGCCCGGGAGCTGTTTTTT. This sequence encodes CASSPWTGRGARELFF.

This chain connects TRBV5-6 to TRBJ1-1; TRBD1 agrees at 7 bases. CDR3 length: 19 residues. Germline-derived CDR1 and CDR2 are SGHDT and YYEEEE. With 1 base clipped from V and 0 bases from J, the junction kept 15 bases outside the gene matches. Here the CDR3 reads CASSLYATFNRGMNTEAFF. CDR3 coding DNA: TGTGCCAGCAGCTTGTACGCAACCTTTAACAGGGGAATGAACACTGAAGCTTTCTTT.

This sequence joins TRBV18 and TRBJ2-5; 12 bases match TRBD2. The germline CDR1 and CDR2 sequences are KGHSH and LQKENI. Germline trimming cut 2 bases from V and 2 bases from J; bases unmatched to any gene: 9. This CDR3 is built from 18 residues. Written as DNA, the CDR3 is TGTGCCAGCTCACCAGGACTAGCGGGGCGTGCGGGTCAAGAGACCCAGTACTTC. This sequence encodes CASSPGLAGRAGQETQYF.